This T cell receptor (beta chain) derives from a study of blood T cell repertoires in COVID-19. Study-level information: Collection of acute and convalescent COVID-19 samples took place in the United States, Italy and Spain. T cells, B-cell-depleted T cells, or PBMCs supplied cDNA or gDNA.

The trim removed 4 bases at V and 3 bases at J, leaving 4 bases unmatched. There are 14 residues in the CDR3. Germline-derived CDR1 and CDR2 are KGHSH and LQKENI. In the authors' workflow: Amplification from reference gene primers served as the basis for estimated nucleated cell counts. Sequenced by immunoSEQ multiplex PCR; TCRdb stores in-frame clones only, minus some. D and trimming were read from the DNA, whereas the V and J calls and clone size are those reported in that table. Here the sample spans some 120,000 clones, around 80% being singletons. The sample taken for sequencing was peripheral blood. This chain connects TRBV18 to TRBJ2-5, with 8 nucleotides matching TRBD1. This clonotype originated in a man aged 65 to 85 with acute or convalescent COVID-19. The DNA of the CDR3 is TGTGCCAGCTCACTACTGGACAGGGAAGAGACCCAGTACTTC. It encodes CASSLLDREETQYF.